The 20 T cell receptor beta chains presented below share a single source sample, sequenced in a study of blood T cell repertoires in COVID-19 (dated by TCRdb to the early 2020s). The library was obtained by the immunoSEQ multiplex PCR assay. The clones in this table, taken by TCRdb from immuneACCESS, are in-frame only. Not every clone is retained; where verified, under half of the shortfall comes from an unresolved V gene, and the cause of the rest is unknown. The sample data list 120,000 or so clones, and around 80% of these were observed just once. Jointly, the top ten make up more than 35% of the sample. Sequenced input: peripheral blood. These receptors originate from a man in his forties or fifties with active or convalescent COVID-19.

The chain joins TRBV18 to TRBJ2-1, with TRBD2 identical over 10 bases. Germline values: CDR1 KGHSH, CDR2 LQKENI. The V and J ends lost 4 bases and 8 bases, in that order; junction bases with no gene match: 11. CDR3 size: 16 residues. The CDR3 bases are TGTGCCAGCTCACGAATAGCGGGAGGCTCCCGGGATGAGCAGTTCTTC. This codes for CASSRIAGGSRDEQFF.

Turning to this clone: Mismatch with germline at one junction end may stem from a read error. This chain links TRBV28 with TRBJ1-5; D call uncertain. Germline V gives CDR1 MDHEN, CDR2 SYDVKM. The CDR3 totals 13 residues. This chain's CDR3 is CASSLTENRPQHF. CDR3 nucleotide sequence: TGTGCCAGCAGTTTGACGGAGAATCGGCCCCAGCATTTT.

The chain recombines TRBV28 with TRBJ2-3; D not resolved. The V end was cut by 6 bases, the J end by 4 bases, with 11 bases between. CDR3 length: 13 residues. Germline V gene data show CDR1 as MDHEN and CDR2 as SYDVKM. Here the CDR3 reads CASRGSLADTQYF. The CDR3 DNA sequence: TGTGCCAGCAGGGGCAGTTTGGCAGATACGCAGTATTTT. Complete variable domain (other parts from reference TRBV28 and TRBJ2-3): DVKVTQSSRYLVKRTGEKVFLECVQDMDHENMFWYRQDPGLGLRLIYFSYDVKMKEKGDIPEGYSVSREKKERFSLILESASTNQTSMYLCASRGSLADTQYFGPGTRLTVL.

The chain employs TRBV12-5 and TRBJ2-5, with D possibly TRBD1 on 5 matching bases. The CDR3 contains 13 residues. The germline V gene encodes CDR1 LGHNT and CDR2 FRNRAP. V was shortened by 4 bases and J by 2 bases, with 8 bases between the two germline ends. The CDR3 reads CASGWGRQETQYF. The CDR3 DNA reads as TGTGCTAGTGGTTGGGGCAGACAAGAGACCCAGTACTTC.

The genes are TRBV6-5 and TRBJ2-7; 8 bases line up with TRBD1. V lost 6 bases, J lost 5 bases, and 9 bases stayed unmatched. Germline V gene lookup returns CDR1 MNHEY and CDR2 SVGAGI. The CDR3 sequence is 14 residues long. The CDR3 DNA sequence: TGTGCCAGCAGGTTCGACAGGGGCAGCGACGAGCAGTACTTC. Amino acids: CASRFDRGSDEQYF.

The J gene is TRBJ1-2, the V gene TRBV6-2 or TRBV6-3; D not certain. The CDR3 runs 15 residues. V lost 5 bases and J 8 bases, leaving 21 bases between the germline ends. CDR1 MNHEY and CDR2 SVGEGT come from the germline V gene. The CDR3 spells CASSLPPRKPWGYTF. The CDR3 DNA reads as TGTGCCAGCAGTCTCCCCCCGAGGAAGCCCTGGGGCTACACCTTC.

The chain employs TRBV24-1 and TRBJ1-1; the D gene is possibly TRBD1 (5 bases). This CDR3 region has 12 residues. CDR1 is KGHDR, CDR2 SFDVKD, per germline. With 4 bases removed from V and 10 bases from J, the gap between germline ends came to 12 bases. DNA for the CDR3: TGTGCCACCAGTGAAGTCGCAGGGCCAGCTTTCTTT. Translation: CATSEVAGPAFF.

The chain recombines TRBV21-1 with TRBJ1-6; the D segment call TRBD1 is taken from the table without a DNA check. TRBV21-1 is designated a pseudogene. The CDR3 runs to 14 residues. The CDR3 reads CASSKALKGCPLHF. CDR3 nucleotides: TGTGCCAGCAGCAAAGCGTTGAAGGGGTGTCCCCTCCACTTT.

The count of this clone is one. The rearrangement uses TRBV5-1 and TRBJ1-1; D call uncertain. The germline V gene encodes CDR1 SGHRS and CDR2 YFSETQ. With 7 bases removed from V and 0 bases from J, the gap between germline ends came to 10 bases. The CDR3 is 13 residues long. CDR3 sequence reads: CASHKEMNTEAFF. The CDR3 region has the DNA TGCGCCAGCCACAAAGAAATGAACACTGAAGCTTTCTTT. Looking up the rest from reference TRBV5-1 and TRBJ1-1 gives the full variable domain: KAGVTQTPRYLIKTRGQQVTLSCSPISGHRSVSWYQQTPGQGLQFLFEYFSETQRNKGNFPGRFSGRQFSNSRSEMNVSTLELGDSALYLCASHKEMNTEAFFGQGTRLTVV.

The chain carries TRBV19 and TRBJ1-3; 8 bases agree with TRBD1. The germline V gene has CDR1 LNHDA and CDR2 SQIVND (reference sequence). V shed 6 bases and J 2 bases; nucleotides not matched to a gene: 12. This CDR3 has 17 residues. CDR3 in amino acids: CASRELFDRGTGNTIYF. In DNA, the CDR3 is TGTGCCAGTAGGGAACTTTTTGACAGGGGCACTGGAAACACCATATATTTT.

The chain carries TRBV4-3 and TRBJ1-5, with 7 nucleotides matching TRBD1. The V gene end was trimmed by 3 bases and the J gene end by 7 bases; junction bases not matched to a gene: 12. This CDR3 contains 16 residues. Germline V gives CDR1 LGHNA, CDR2 YSLEER. CDR3 sequence reads: CASSQGPGGEGQPQHF. The CDR3, as DNA: TGCGCCAGCAGCCAGGGGCCAGGGGGAGAGGGGCAGCCCCAGCATTTT.

Only one count was recorded for this clone. The V gene is TRBV15, the J gene TRBJ2-3, with D maybe TRBD1 (6 bases). This CDR3 has 15 amino acids. Germline CDR1 reads LNHNV; CDR2 reads YYDKDF (reference sequence). V was cut by 3 bases and J by 0 bases, with 10 bases left in between. CDR3 in DNA: TGTGCCACCAGCAGCCCGGGACACAGCACAGATACGCAGTATTTT. This sequence encodes CATSSPGHSTDTQYF.

The V call is TRBV2, the J call TRBJ1-3; TRBD1 aligns across 9 bases. This CDR3 has 15 amino acids. V gave up 5 bases and J gave up 2 bases; unmatched junction bases: 4. Per the germline V gene, CDR1 is SNHLY and CDR2 is FYNNEI. CDR3 amino acids: CASSSRTGAGNTIYF. The CDR3 coding sequence is TGTGCCAGCAGTTCTAGGACAGGGGCTGGAAACACCATATATTTT.

V is TRBV27 and J is TRBJ2-1, with D possibly matching TRBD1 (6 bases). V was pared by 5 bases and J by 0 bases, with 14 bases between. Germline lookup yields CDR1 MNHEY and CDR2 SMNVEV (reference sequence). The CDR3 runs 16 residues. The CDR3 DNA reads as TGTGCCAGCAGTCCACATGACAGGAGCTCCTACAATGAGCAGTTCTTC. Its translation: CASSPHDRSSYNEQFF.

The CDR3 is CASSQGGLAGGVNNEQFF. The CDR3 region has the DNA TGTGCCAGCAGCCAAGGGGGACTAGCGGGAGGGGTTAACAATGAGCAGTTCTTC. The chain links TRBV3-1 (or the pseudogene TRBV3-2) to TRBJ2-1; TRBD2 aligns across 16 bases. The length of the CDR3 is 18 residues. The V gene end was trimmed by 1 base and the J gene end by 5 bases; junction bases not matched to a gene: 5. Germline V CDR1 and CDR2: LGHDT, YNNKEL (reference sequence).

V is TRBV27 and J is TRBJ1-6, with D perhaps TRBD1 (5 bases). CDR3 length: 13 amino acids. Germline CDR1 is MNHEY and CDR2 is SMNVEV (reference sequence). Between the trimmed V and J ends, which lost 4 bases and 6 bases, there was a span of 7 bases. The CDR3 spells CASSSGGNSPLHF. The CDR3 region has the DNA TGTGCCAGCAGTTCGGGGGGTAATTCACCCCTCCACTTT.

The rearrangement uses TRBV7-8 and TRBJ1-1, with TRBD1 matching over 9 bases. The V segment lost 6 bases and the J segment 4 bases; nucleotides outside the gene matches: 9. CDR1 SGHVS and CDR2 FQNEAQ come from the germline V gene. The CDR3 has 15 amino acids. The CDR3 is CASRRQGEYGTEAFF. The CDR3 DNA sequence: TGTGCCAGCAGGAGACAGGGGGAGTATGGCACTGAAGCTTTCTTT.

The rearrangement joins TRBV5-8 to TRBJ1-3; TRBD1 aligns across 8 bases. Unmatched junction bases numbered 0, after V lost 1 base and J lost 0 bases. The germline gives CDR1 SGHTS, CDR2 YDEGEE. CDR3 length: 15 residues. The CDR3 nucleotides read TGTGCCAGCAGCTTGACAGGGGGCTCTGGAAACACCATATATTTT. Protein: CASSLTGGSGNTIYF. The full variable domain, in which reference TRBV5-8 and TRBJ1-3 provide the parts outside the CDR3, is EAGVTQSPTHLIKTRGQQATLRCSPISGHTSVYWYQQALGLGLQFLLWYDEGEERNRGNFPPRFSGRQFPNYSSELNVNALELEDSALYLCASSLTGGSGNTIYFGEGSWLTVV.

The rearrangement uses TRBV4-3 and TRBJ1-2; TRBD1 aligns across 9 bases. CDR3 length: 16 residues. Germline lookup yields CDR1 LGHNA and CDR2 YSLEER. V gave up 0 bases and J gave up 4 bases; unmatched junction bases: 6. This CDR3 is CASSQDSTGGPYGYTF. The CDR3 DNA reads TGCGCCAGCAGCCAAGATTCGACAGGGGGGCCCTATGGCTACACCTTC.

This clone has a single count. V usage is TRBV4-1 and J usage is TRBJ1-3, with 10 bases identical to TRBD1. Germline CDR1 is MGHRA and CDR2 is YSYEKL. The CDR3 extends over 16 amino acids. With 0 bases clipped from V and 4 bases from J, the junction kept 3 bases outside the gene matches. For the CDR3, the DNA is TGCGCCAGCAGCCAAGATGGGACAGGGGACGGAAACACCATATATTTT. It codes for CASSQDGTGDGNTIYF.